This T cell receptor (beta chain) was captured in a study of early T cells in non-severe SARS-CoV-2 infection (dated by TCRdb to the early 2020s). In terms of the full investigation: Because TCR sequencing was done on bulk RNA from unsorted whole blood, the alpha and beta chains could not be paired.

The CDR3 holds 16 amino acids from the cysteine to the phenylalanine. Left in the record is the CDR3 DNA by itself, 48 bases read in frame from the first base. Germline trimming: 6 bases from V, 7 bases from J; junction bases outside gene matches: 11. CDR1 and CDR2 were assigned from the germline V gene as MNHNS and SASEGT. This clonotype was seen only a few times. Its antigen remains unidentified. There are no base qualities to consult, and no much larger clone falls within one base. Libraries were made using 5' RACE. Sequenced using a NextSeq 500. Unique molecular identifiers were attached to individual cDNA molecules in the TCR library protocol so that sequencing error and PCR bias could be corrected. Both TCR alpha and beta chains were sequenced, and tight co-correlation was observed between alpha and beta sequence abundances in each sample. Under the source paper's analysis protocol: Decombinator V4 was used to perform V gene, J gene and CDR3 annotation of TCR sequences. Expanded TCRs were defined as changing significantly between any two time points under a Poisson model with p below 0.0001. TCR abundances were normalised to the total number of TCRs sequenced per sample and expressed as counts per million. MAIT TCRs were defined by TRAV1-2 paired with TRAJ12, TRAJ20 or TRAJ33, and iNKT TCRs by TRAV10 paired with TRAJ18. A search of VDJdb, accessed on 1 November 2021, was run for TCRs annotated to CMV, EBV and SARS-CoV-2, with TCRs annotated for multiple antigens excluded. TCRdb reprocessing: public reads trimmed at Q25 with fastp, clones called with MiXCR, in-frame beta chains kept. Identical CDR3 protein sequences are pooled into one entry, listed with their most common genes and DNA. The V and J calls shown here were made by TCRdb, not taken from the authors' results. The sample table holds approximately 110,000 distinct CDR3 sequences, of which about 15% were seen once. The top ten clones comprise less than 25% of the sample.

Study-wide findings and limitations: VDJdb matching was skewed toward anti-spike CD8 responses and likely underestimated virus-specific expansions, missing private and CD4 specificities.

The study was a case-control design nested within a healthcare worker cohort in London, UK, with weekly nasopharyngeal swab PCR tests and blood sampling. Between 23 and 31 March 2020, the week of the UK lockdown, healthcare workers were enrolled and then followed up weekly for as long as 16 weeks. The V gene is TRBV6-1 and the J gene is TRBJ2-1, and 11 junction bases match TRBD2. What was sequenced was whole blood. This TCR was sampled from an adult who was a healthcare worker with PCR-confirmed SARS-CoV-2 infection or an uninfected control (not recorded which). The bases are TGTGCCAGCAGCGTGACTAGCGGGGACGGGACGAATGAGCAGTTCTTC. Translated, this gives CASSVTSGDGTNEQFF.